Following are 17 T cell receptor beta chains from one sample sequenced in a study of post-analysis software for immune sequencing data. Study results and caveats: TRBV5-6, TRBV5-1 and TRBV20-1 were among about 5 TRBV segments more frequent in patients than controls.

Their antigens remain unidentified. The authors incorporated unique molecular identifiers into the TCR beta cDNA libraries. TCRdb fed the PCR reads into MiXCR, producing one record per CDR3 protein. The repertoire holds 450,000 or so distinct CDR3 sequences, with approximately 46% as singletons. Sequenced input: blood. The receptors come from a girl aged 5-17 years with multiple sclerosis.

The gene calls are TRBV5-1 and TRBJ1-2, with TRBD1 matching 8 bases. Trimming took 4 bases from V and 8 from J; bases not matched to a gene: 10. Germline V gene data show CDR1 as SGHRS and CDR2 as YFSETQ. This CDR3 contains 14 residues. The CDR3 DNA reads as TGCGCCAGCAGCGTATCAGGGGGCGAAGGCGGCTACACCTTC. Protein sequence: CASSVSGGEGGYTF.

The gene calls are TRBV20-1 and TRBJ2-5, with 7 bases identical to TRBD1. CDR1 and CDR2 (germline): DFQATT, SNEGSKA (reference sequence). The CDR3 runs to 17 residues. The ends lost 5 bases at V and 2 bases at J; junction bases unmatched: 17. The CDR3 DNA reads as TGCAGTGCTCACTCGAGAGAACCGGGACAGCCGCAAGAGACCCAGTACTTC. This sequence encodes CSAHSREPGQPQETQYF.

There are many counts of this clonotype. The J gene is TRBJ2-1, the V gene TRBV2; the match to TRBD2 covers 9 bases. The CDR3 extends over 15 amino acids. Germline V lookup: CDR1 SNHLY, CDR2 FYNNEI. CDR3 loop: CATRGSGSSYNEQFF. The CDR3 coding sequence is TGTGCTACAAGGGGTAGCGGGAGTTCCTACAATGAGCAGTTCTTC. The whole variable domain, remainder taken from reference TRBV2 and TRBJ2-1, is EPEVTQTPSHQVTQMGQEVILRCVPISNHLYFYWYRQILGQKVEFLVSFYNNEISEKSEIFDDQFSVERPDGSNFTLKIRSTKLEDSAMYFCATRGSGSSYNEQFFGPGTRLTVL.

This clonotype was observed a handful of times. The V call is TRBV6-5, the J call TRBJ2-7; D not certain. CDR3 length: 15 amino acids. Germline CDR1 reads MNHEY; CDR2 reads SVGAGI. V shed 6 bases and J shed 6 bases, with 21 bases lying between them. This CDR3 is CASRMTPGPDLEQYF. Here the CDR3 DNA reads TGTGCCAGCAGAATGACACCGGGCCCTGACCTCGAGCAGTACTTC.

The chain uses TRBV3-1 and TRBJ2-1; TRBD1 matches at 8 bases. The CDR3 loop spans 15 amino acids. V shed 3 bases, J shed 4 bases, and the junction held 5 bases outside the gene matches. Germline-derived CDR1 and CDR2 are LGHDT and YNNKEL (reference sequence). The CDR3 region is CASSQGTGIYNEQFF. Here the CDR3 DNA reads TGTGCCAGCAGCCAGGGGACAGGCATTTACAATGAGCAGTTCTTC.

This sequence joins TRBV29-1 and TRBJ1-1; D remains ambiguous. Per germline, CDR1 SQVTM and CDR2 ANQGSEA. CDR3 length equals 12 residues. V dropped 4 bases and J dropped 0 bases, with 6 bases sitting between them. The CDR3, as DNA: TGCAGCGTTGCGGAAGTGAACACTGAAGCTTTCTTT. Its protein is CSVAEVNTEAFF.

The chain carries TRBV20-1 and TRBJ1-1, with 7 bases lining up with TRBD1. J lost 0 bases, V lost 5 bases, and 6 bases had no gene match. The germline CDR1 and CDR2 sequences are DFQATT and SNEGSKA (reference sequence). The CDR3 runs 14 residues. As DNA, the CDR3 is TGCAGTGCTGCTGGACAGGTCATGAACACTGAAGCTTTCTTT. As protein: CSAAGQVMNTEAFF.

The chain uses TRBV5-5 and TRBJ1-2; D gene uncertain. The V and J ends lost 0 bases and 0 bases respectively, with 9 bases between them. Looked up from germline, CDR1 is SGHKS and CDR2 is YYEKEE (reference sequence). CDR3 length: 15 amino acids. CDR3 protein: CASSLVIRANYGYTF. Here the CDR3 DNA reads TGTGCCAGCAGCTTGGTGATCAGAGCTAACTATGGCTACACCTTC.

This clonotype appeared a few times. The chain employs TRBV3-1 and TRBJ2-4, with 7 positions matching TRBD1. The J call may not be correct, given that the DNA end is closer to TRBJ2-7. CDR3 length: 15 amino acids. Germline V lookup: CDR1 LGHDT, CDR2 YNNKEL (reference sequence). CDR3 region: CASSRLLGQNYEQYF. In DNA, the CDR3 is TGTGCCAGCAGTCGACTACTGGGACAGAACTACGAGCAGTACTTC.

This clonotype was recorded a few times. The J gene is TRBJ1-2, the V gene TRBV10-3, with D unresolved. The CDR3 extends over 13 amino acids. Germline CDR1 is ENHRY and CDR2 is SYGVKD. Trimming left V 7 bases short and J 2 bases short, with 11 bases between. For the CDR3, the DNA is TGTGCCATCAAACGGGATGGCAACTATGGCTACACCTTC. Translating gives CAIKRDGNYGYTF.

There are a few counts of this clonotype. V gene TRBV20-1 combines with J gene TRBJ2-1; D is unclear. Trimming removed 6 bases from V and 5 bases from J, with 8 bases in between. The V gene's germline CDR1 is DFQATT and CDR2 SNEGSKA (reference sequence). CDR3 length: 11 amino acids. CDR3 sequence reads: CSAQNNNEQFF. For the CDR3, the DNA is TGCAGTGCGCAAAACAACAATGAGCAGTTCTTC.

In this sample, this clonotype turned up a few times. The V call is TRBV7-8, the J call TRBJ2-7; TRBD2 matches 14 bases. After removal of 5 bases from V and 2 bases from J, the junction contained 11 bases not matched to a gene. The CDR3 is made up of 18 amino acids. The germline V gene has CDR1 SGHVS and CDR2 FQNEAQ. The CDR3 nucleotides are TGTGCCAGCAGCCTAGGGACTAGCGGGAGTTCAAAGACCTACGAGCAGTACTTC. Translated, it gives CASSLGTSGSSKTYEQYF.

J is TRBJ2-1 and V is TRBV11-3; 14 bases line up with TRBD2. CDR1 and CDR2 (germline): SGHNT, YENEEA. The V segment lost 5 bases and the J segment 0 bases; nucleotides outside the gene matches: 12. The CDR3 length is 20 residues. The CDR3 here is CASSPTGTSGRRSSYNEQFF. For the CDR3, the DNA is TGTGCCAGCAGCCCCACCGGGACTAGCGGGAGAAGGTCCTCCTACAATGAGCAGTTCTTC.

This clonotype was detected only a few times. The chain combines TRBV10-3 with TRBJ2-3; D is ambiguous. Trimming took off 3 bases at V and 0 bases at J, with 7 bases between the two ends. CDR1 ENHRY and CDR2 SYGVKD come from the germline V gene. The CDR3 sequence is 14 residues long. CDR3 protein: CAISDVASTDTQYF. The DNA for the CDR3 is TGTGCCATCAGTGACGTAGCTAGCACAGATACGCAGTATTTT.

The chain uses TRBV6-5 and TRBJ2-5; 8 bases are shared with TRBD1. The CDR3 runs to 16 residues. Germline V lookup: CDR1 MNHEY, CDR2 SVGAGI. Trimming took 5 bases from V and 2 from J; bases not matched to a gene: 10. The chain's CDR3 is CASSNGQGTGQETQYF. The CDR3 DNA reads as TGTGCCAGCAGTAACGGACAGGGAACGGGGCAAGAGACCCAGTACTTC.

The J gene is TRBJ2-7, the V gene TRBV5-1; D unresolved. Germline CDR1 SGHRS, CDR2 YFSETQ. V shed 1 base and J shed 0 bases, with 20 bases lying between them. CDR3 size: 18 residues. The CDR3 sequence: CASSLRSNPDVSSYEQYF. The CDR3 nucleotides are TGCGCCAGCAGCTTGCGTTCGAATCCGGACGTAAGCTCCTACGAGCAGTACTTC.

The rearrangement joins TRBV11-2 to TRBJ2-6, with TRBD2 matching 8 bases. With 1 base clipped from V and 0 bases from J, the junction kept 8 bases outside the gene matches. Germline lookup yields CDR1 SGHAT and CDR2 FQNNGV. This CDR3 has 19 amino acids. The CDR3 protein is CASSLGGGTGSSGANVLTF. The CDR3 coding sequence is TGTGCCAGCAGCTTAGGCGGGGGGACGGGATCCTCTGGGGCCAACGTCCTGACTTTC.